This T cell receptor (beta chain) was sequenced during a study of T cell clones after liver transplantation. Study background: TCRbeta sequencing after a pre-transplant mixed lymphocyte reaction identified graft-donor-reactive clones, later tracked in post-transplant blood. Blood was drawn pre-transplant, before withdrawal, and after full or failed withdrawal. HCV positivity affected three of eight recipients; the rest lacked autoimmune or viral indications.

General observations from the study: Conclusions were preliminary, with small, heterogeneous patient groups.

Assay used: immunoSEQ multiplex PCR; TCRdb lists only in-frame clones, some missing. This sample has 70,000 to 80,000 clones, with around nine tenths found just once. In its sample, this clone was seen once. Its antigen remains unidentified. The germline V gene encodes CDR1 SGHTA and CDR2 FQGNSA. The ends were cut back, 0 bases at V and 6 bases at J, with 9 bases in the middle. CDR3 length: 13 residues. The sample consisted of CD4+ T cells from blood, taken before liver transplant. The receptor was derived from a human donor who received a liver transplant. The chain recombines TRBV7-2 with TRBJ2-7, with D unclear. The CDR3 region has the DNA TGTGCCAGCAGCTTAGCGCACGGGTCCGAGCAGTACTTC. Its translation is CASSLAHGSEQYF. Together with reference TRBV7-2 and TRBJ2-7, the CDR3 gives the full variable domain: GAGVSQSPSNKVTEKGKDVELRCDPISGHTALYWYRQSLGQGLEFLIYFQGNSAPDKSGLPSDRFSAERTGGSVSTLTIQRTQQEDSAVYLCASSLAHGSEQYFGPGTRLTVT.